This T cell receptor (beta chain) is drawn from a study of control samples from healthy donors and cancer patients. Sequencing was performed with immunoSEQ multiplex PCR; in TCRdb, only in-frame clones are kept and a portion is missing. The sample has about 250,000 clones; almost 85% are singletons. Source material: PBMCs. The receptor's source is a woman aged 55-69 years with lung cancer.

The CDR3 DNA is TGTGCCAGCAGCTTGCTGTGGACCGGGACAGGGTACAATGAGCAGTTCTTC. Its protein product is CASSLLWTGTGYNEQFF. The chain joins TRBV5-4 to TRBJ2-1, with 9 nucleotides matching TRBD1. Trimming removed 1 base from V and 4 bases from J; junction bases left unmatched: 9. Germline-derived CDR1 and CDR2 are SGHNT and YYREEE (reference sequence). This CDR3 is built from 17 residues.